Following are 2 T cell receptor beta chains from one sample sequenced in a study of beta chain features in type 1 diabetes. cDNA synthesis used the whole RNA isolate, giving expressed TCRB sequences. Repertoires were generated with immunoSEQ multiplex PCR, while TCRdb's copy carries only in-frame clones and drops some. This table holds hundreds of thousands of clones, around 12% found once. The sample taken for sequencing was naive CD4+ T cells from blood. The source is a man between 18 and 35 years old in good health.

This clone was seen more than once but under ten times. The chain links TRBV7-9 to TRBJ1-2; the match to TRBD1 covers 7 bases. The CDR3 consists of 15 residues. V lost 5 bases and J lost 2; bases outside the gene matches: 8. Germline V gives CDR1 SEHNR, CDR2 FQNEAQ (reference sequence). DNA of the CDR3: TGTGCCAGCAGCCCAACCGGACAGGAGAACTATGGCTACACCTTC. The encoded protein is CASSPTGQENYGYTF.

This rearrangement joins TRBV25-1 to TRBJ2-3; possibly TRBD2 for D (5 bases). CDR1 and CDR2 from the germline V gene are MGHDK and SYGVNS. V gave up 1 base and J gave up 1 base, with 15 bases separating them. This CDR3 comprises 17 residues. CDR3 in DNA: TGTGCCAGCAGTGAATTCGTCGGGGTAAGGGGCACAGATACGCAGTATTTT. It codes for CASSEFVGVRGTDTQYF.